Listed here is a single T cell receptor (beta chain). Its antigen is still unknown. The entry originates in a study of cytotoxic CD8 clonotypes in ibrutinib-treated CLL. Study-level information: Recorded responses included about 25 partial and 2 complete; following median approximately 68 months, approximately 14 stayed remitted and about twelve progressed.

Some clones are missing from TCRdb's copy, which holds only in-frame ones; the method was immunoSEQ multiplex PCR. The sample yields 30,000 to 35,000 clones, about 70% seen once. Germline trimming cut 2 bases from V and 2 bases from J; bases unmatched to any gene: 3. This CDR3 comprises 13 residues. From germline, CDR1 is GTSNPN and CDR2 SVGIG (reference sequence). Notes on the study in general: Clonality grew at ibrutinib response; at progression, it decreased back toward baseline.

This sequence was found in a human donor with chronic lymphocytic leukemia. Here the sequenced sample was PBMCs, taken before ibrutinib treatment. The rearrangement joins TRBV30 to TRBJ2-7; 7 bases match TRBD2. The CDR3 is CAWSHGLAYEQYF. In DNA form, the CDR3 reads TGTGCCTGGAGTCATGGACTAGCCTACGAGCAGTACTTC.